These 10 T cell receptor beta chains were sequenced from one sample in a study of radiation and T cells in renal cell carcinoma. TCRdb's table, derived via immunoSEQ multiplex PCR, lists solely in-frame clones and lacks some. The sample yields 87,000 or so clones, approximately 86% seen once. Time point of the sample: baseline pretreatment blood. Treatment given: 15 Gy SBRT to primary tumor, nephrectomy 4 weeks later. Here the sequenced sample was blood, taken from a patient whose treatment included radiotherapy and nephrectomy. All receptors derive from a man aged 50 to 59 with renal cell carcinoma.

This CDR3 is CASSQQGALGGELFF. The CDR3, as DNA: TGTGCCAGCAGTCAACAGGGGGCTCTTGGCGGGGAGCTGTTTTTT. V usage is TRBV7-8 and J usage is TRBJ2-2, with TRBD1 matching 9 bases. The CDR3 extends over 15 amino acids. V was pared by 6 bases and J by 7 bases, with 9 bases of the junction left unmatched. In germline, CDR1 is SGHVS, CDR2 FQNEAQ.

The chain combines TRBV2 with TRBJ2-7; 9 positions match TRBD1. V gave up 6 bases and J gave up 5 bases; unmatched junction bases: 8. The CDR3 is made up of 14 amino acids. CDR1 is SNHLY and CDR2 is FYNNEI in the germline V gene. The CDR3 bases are TGTGCCAGCAGACCCACCGGGACAGGGAACGAGCAGTACTTC. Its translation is CASRPTGTGNEQYF.

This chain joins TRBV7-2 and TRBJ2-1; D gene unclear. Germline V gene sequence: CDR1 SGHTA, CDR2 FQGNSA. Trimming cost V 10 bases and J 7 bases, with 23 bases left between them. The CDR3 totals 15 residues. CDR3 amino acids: CAIHHVAQRRNEQFF. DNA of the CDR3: TGTGCCATCCACCATGTAGCCCAGAGAAGGAATGAGCAGTTCTTC.

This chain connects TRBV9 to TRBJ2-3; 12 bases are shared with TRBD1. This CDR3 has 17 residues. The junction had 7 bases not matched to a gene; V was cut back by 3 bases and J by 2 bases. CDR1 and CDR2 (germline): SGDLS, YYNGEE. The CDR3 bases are TGTGCCAGCAGCGCCCACCCGGGACAGGGGGCCACAGATACGCAGTATTTT. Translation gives CASSAHPGQGATDTQYF.

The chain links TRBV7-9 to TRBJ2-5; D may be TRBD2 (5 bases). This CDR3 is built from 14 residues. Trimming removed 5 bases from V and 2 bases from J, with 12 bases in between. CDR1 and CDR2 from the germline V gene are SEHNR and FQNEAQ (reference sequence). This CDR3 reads CASSAGLVQETQYF. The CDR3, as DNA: TGTGCCAGCAGCGCTGGACTGGTACAAGAGACCCAGTACTTC.

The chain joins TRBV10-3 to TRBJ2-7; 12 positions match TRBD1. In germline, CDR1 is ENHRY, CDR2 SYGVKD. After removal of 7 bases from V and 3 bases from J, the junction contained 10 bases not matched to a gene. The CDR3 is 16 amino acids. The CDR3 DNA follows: TGTGCCATCAAGGGACAGGGGGCAACAGGAGGCTACGAGCAGTACTTC. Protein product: CAIKGQGATGGYEQYF.

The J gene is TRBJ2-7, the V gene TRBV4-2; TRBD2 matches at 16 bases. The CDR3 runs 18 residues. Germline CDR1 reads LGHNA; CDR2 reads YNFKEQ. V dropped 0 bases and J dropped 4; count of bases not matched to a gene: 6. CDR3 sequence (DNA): TGTGCCAGCAGCCAAGAGGGACTAGCGGGAGGGCGGGCTTACGAGCAGTACTTC. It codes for CASSQEGLAGGRAYEQYF.

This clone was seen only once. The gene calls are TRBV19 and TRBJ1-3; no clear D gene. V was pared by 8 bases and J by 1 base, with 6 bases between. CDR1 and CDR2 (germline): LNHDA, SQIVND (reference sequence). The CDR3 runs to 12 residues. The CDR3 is CASWVSGNTIYF. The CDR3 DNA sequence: TGTGCCAGTTGGGTTTCTGGAAACACCATATATTTT.

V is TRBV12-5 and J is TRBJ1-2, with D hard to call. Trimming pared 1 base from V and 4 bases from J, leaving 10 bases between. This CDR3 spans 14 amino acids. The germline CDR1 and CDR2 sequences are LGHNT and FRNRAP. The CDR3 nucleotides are TGTGCTAGTGGTTTGGACTGGCGCGGCTATGGCTACACCTTC. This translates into CASGLDWRGYGYTF.

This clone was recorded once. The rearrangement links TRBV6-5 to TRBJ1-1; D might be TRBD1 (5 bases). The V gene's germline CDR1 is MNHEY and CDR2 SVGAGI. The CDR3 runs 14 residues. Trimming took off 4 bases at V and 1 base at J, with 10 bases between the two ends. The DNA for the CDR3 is TGTGCCAGCAGTTCTCTGCAGGGGAACACTGAAGCTTTCTTT. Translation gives CASSSLQGNTEAFF.